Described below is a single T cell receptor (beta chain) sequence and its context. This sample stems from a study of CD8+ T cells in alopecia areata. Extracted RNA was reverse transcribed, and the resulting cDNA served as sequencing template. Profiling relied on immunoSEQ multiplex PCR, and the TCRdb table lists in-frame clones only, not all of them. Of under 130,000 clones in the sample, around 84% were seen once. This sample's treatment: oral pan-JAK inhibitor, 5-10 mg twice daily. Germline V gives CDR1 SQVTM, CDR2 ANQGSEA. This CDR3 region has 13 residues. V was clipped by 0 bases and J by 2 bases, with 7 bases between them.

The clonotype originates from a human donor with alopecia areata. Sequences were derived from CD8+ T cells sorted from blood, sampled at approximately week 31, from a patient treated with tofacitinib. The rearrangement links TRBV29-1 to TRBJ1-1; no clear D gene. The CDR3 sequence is CSVEDGTNTEAFF. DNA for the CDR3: TGCAGCGTTGAAGACGGTACCAACACTGAAGCTTTCTTT.